The present T cell receptor (beta chain) was sequenced within a study of OX40 agonist ivuxolimab in advanced cancers. As for the study in general: Patients were dosed with the agonistic anti-OX40 (CD134) antibody ivuxolimab. Findings of the study overall: Some of the lowest clonal expansion was seen in partial responders at 0.1-3.0 mg/kg.

The table came from immunoSEQ multiplex PCR; TCRdb's copy has only in-frame clones and leaves some out. The profile covers approximately 50,000 clones, with more than 70% appearing a single time and over 1% taken by the ten largest. The table lists this clone with a few counts. Its target is not known. J was trimmed by 6 bases and V by 6 bases; bases with no gene match: 5. Germline CDR1 reads ENHRY; CDR2 reads SYGVKD. The CDR3 is 13 amino acids. The chain joins TRBV10-3 to TRBJ1-5, with 7 positions matching TRBD1. The clonotype was recovered from an adult with an advanced solid tumor such as melanoma, head and neck, liver or kidney cancer. The material sequenced was CD4+ or CD8+ T cells sorted from blood, taken in a trial of the OX40 agonist ivuxolimab. For the CDR3, the DNA is TGTGCCATCAGCCAACAGGGGTCTCAGCCCCAGCATTTT. As protein: CAISQQGSQPQHF.